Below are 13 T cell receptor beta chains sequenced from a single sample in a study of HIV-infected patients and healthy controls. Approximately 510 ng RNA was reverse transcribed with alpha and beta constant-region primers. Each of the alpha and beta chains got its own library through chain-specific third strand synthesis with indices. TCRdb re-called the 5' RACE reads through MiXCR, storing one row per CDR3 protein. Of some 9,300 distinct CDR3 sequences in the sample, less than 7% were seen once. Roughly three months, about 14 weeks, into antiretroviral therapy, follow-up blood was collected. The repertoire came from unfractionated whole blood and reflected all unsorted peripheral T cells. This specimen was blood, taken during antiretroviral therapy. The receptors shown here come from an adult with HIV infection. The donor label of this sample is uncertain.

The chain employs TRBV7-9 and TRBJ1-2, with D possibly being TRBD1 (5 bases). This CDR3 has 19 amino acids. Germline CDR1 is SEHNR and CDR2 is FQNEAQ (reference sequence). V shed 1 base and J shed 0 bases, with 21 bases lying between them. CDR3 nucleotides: TGTGCCAGCAGCTTAGGTCGGCAGGGAGGTTTCCTTGCTAACTATGGCTACACCTTC. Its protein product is CASSLGRQGGFLANYGYTF.

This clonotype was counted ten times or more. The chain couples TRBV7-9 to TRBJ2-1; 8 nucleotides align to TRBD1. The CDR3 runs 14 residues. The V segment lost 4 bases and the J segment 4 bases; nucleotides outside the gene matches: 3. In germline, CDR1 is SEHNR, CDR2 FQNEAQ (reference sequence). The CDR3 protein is CASSWGQVYNEQFF. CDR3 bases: TGTGCCAGCAGCTGGGGACAGGTATACAATGAGCAGTTCTTC.

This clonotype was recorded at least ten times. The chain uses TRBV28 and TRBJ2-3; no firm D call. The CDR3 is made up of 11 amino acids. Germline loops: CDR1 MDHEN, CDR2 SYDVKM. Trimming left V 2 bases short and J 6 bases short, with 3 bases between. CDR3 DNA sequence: TGTGCCAGCAGTTTACTGGATACGCAGTATTTT. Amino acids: CASSLLDTQYF.

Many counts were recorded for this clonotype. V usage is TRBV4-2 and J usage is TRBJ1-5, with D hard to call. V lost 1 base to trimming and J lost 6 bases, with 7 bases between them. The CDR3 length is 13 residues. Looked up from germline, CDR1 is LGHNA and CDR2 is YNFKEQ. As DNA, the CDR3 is TGTGCCAGCAGCCAAGCATGGGGTCAGCCCCAGCATTTT. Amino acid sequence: CASSQAWGQPQHF.

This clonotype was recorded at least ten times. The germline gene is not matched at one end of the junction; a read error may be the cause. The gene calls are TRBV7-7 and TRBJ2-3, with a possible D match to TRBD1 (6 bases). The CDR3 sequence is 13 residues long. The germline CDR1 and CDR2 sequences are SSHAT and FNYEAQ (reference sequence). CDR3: CASSKTGLDTQYF. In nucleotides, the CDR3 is TGTGCTAGCAGTAAAACAGGGTTAGATACGCAGTATTTT. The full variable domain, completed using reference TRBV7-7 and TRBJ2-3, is GAGVSQSPRYKVTKRGQDVTLRCDPISSHATLYWYQQALGQGPEFLTYFNYEAQPDKSGLPSDRFSAERPEGSISTLTIQRTEQRDSAMYRCASSKTGLDTQYFGPGTRLTVL.

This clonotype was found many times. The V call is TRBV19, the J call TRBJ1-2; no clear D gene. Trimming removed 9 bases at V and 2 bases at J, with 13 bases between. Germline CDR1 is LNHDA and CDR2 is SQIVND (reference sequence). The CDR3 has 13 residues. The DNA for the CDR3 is TGTGCCAGCGGAGGACGGTTAAACTATGGCTACACCTTC. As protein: CASGGRLNYGYTF.

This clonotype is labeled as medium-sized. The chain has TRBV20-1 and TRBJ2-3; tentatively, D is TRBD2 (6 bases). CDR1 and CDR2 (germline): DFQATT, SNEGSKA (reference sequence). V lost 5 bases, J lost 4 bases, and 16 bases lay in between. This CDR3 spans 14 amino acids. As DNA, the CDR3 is TGCAGTGCTTATCCGGGAGCTGGCTCAGATACGCAGTATTTT. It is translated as CSAYPGAGSDTQYF.

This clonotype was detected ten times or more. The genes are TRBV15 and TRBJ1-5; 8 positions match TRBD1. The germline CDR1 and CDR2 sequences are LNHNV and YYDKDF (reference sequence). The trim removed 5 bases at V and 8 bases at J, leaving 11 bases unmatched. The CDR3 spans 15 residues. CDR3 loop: CATSSTGGSLKPQHF. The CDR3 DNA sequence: TGTGCCACCAGCTCAACAGGGGGTTCCCTGAAGCCCCAGCATTTT.

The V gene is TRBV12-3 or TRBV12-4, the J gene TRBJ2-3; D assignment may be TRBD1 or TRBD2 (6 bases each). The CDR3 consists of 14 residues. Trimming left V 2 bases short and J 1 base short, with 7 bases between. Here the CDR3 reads CASSLRGRTDTQYF. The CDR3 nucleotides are TGTGCCAGCAGTTTACGGGGGCGCACAGATACGCAGTATTTT.

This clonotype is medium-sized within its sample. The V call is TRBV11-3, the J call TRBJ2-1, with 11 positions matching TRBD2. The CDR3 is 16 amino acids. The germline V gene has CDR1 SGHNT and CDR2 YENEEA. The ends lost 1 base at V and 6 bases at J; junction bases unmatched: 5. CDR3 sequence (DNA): TGTGCCAGCAGCTTAGTTCTAGCGGGAGGACTCAATGAGCAGTTCTTC. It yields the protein CASSLVLAGGLNEQFF.

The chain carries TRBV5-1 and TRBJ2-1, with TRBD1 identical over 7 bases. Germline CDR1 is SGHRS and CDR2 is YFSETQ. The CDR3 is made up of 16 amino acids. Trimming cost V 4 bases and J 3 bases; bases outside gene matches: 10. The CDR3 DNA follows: TGCGCCAGCAGCCTCGGTGGGACAGATTTCTACAATGAGCAGTTCTTC. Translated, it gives CASSLGGTDFYNEQFF.

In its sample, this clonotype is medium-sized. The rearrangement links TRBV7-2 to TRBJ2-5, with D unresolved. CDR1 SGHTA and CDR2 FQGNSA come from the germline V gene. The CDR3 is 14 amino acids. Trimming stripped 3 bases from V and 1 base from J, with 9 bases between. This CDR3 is CASSLEMGQETQYF. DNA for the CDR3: TGTGCCAGCAGCTTGGAGATGGGCCAAGAGACCCAGTACTTC.

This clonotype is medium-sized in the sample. As DNA, the CDR3 is TGCGCCAGCAGCCAAGATAGAGGGAATTCACCCCTCCACTTT. Encoded protein: CASSQDRGNSPLHF. This chain joins TRBV4-3 and TRBJ1-6; D gene ambiguous. Trimming removed 0 bases at V and 7 bases at J, with 7 bases between. CDR1 and CDR2 (germline): LGHNA, YSLEER. The CDR3 runs to 14 residues.